This entry lists 5 T cell receptor beta chains sequenced from one sample in a study of T-cell reconstitution after alpha-beta-depleted transplantation in children. Unique molecular identifiers tagged the TCRbeta library. Using its own MiXCR run on the PCR reads, TCRdb lists one record per CDR3 protein. The repertoire holds about 240,000 distinct CDR3 sequences, around 12% seen once, with 2% to 3% in the top ten. This sample comprised PBMCs from the stem cell graft donor, obtained from the stem cell graft. These receptors were taken from a human donor who donated a stem cell graft to a child with acute lymphoblastic leukemia.

This clonotype turned up a few times. This chain joins TRBV20-1 and TRBJ1-4; 9 bases align to TRBD1. The CDR3 loop spans 15 amino acids. J lost 4 bases, V lost 5 bases, and 8 bases had no gene match. In germline, CDR1 is DFQATT, CDR2 SNEGSKA (reference sequence). The CDR3 DNA is TGCAGTGCTGACAGGGGGTCGTCTCATAATGAAAAACTGTTTTTT. The encoded protein is CSADRGSSHNEKLFF.

This clonotype was recorded at least ten times. The chain has TRBV5-1 and TRBJ1-1; 10 nucleotides agree with TRBD1. The CDR3 extends over 14 amino acids. The V gene's germline CDR1 is SGHRS and CDR2 YFSETQ. After removal of 0 bases from V and 5 bases from J, the junction contained 1 base not matched to a gene. The CDR3, as DNA: TGCGCCAGCAGCTTGGGACAGGGGGCGACTGAAGCTTTCTTT. Protein sequence: CASSLGQGATEAFF.

This clonotype was picked up many times. The V and J genes are TRBV12-3 or TRBV12-4 and TRBJ1-1; 7 bases are shared with TRBD1. CDR3 length equals 14 residues. Unmatched junction bases numbered 8, after V lost 3 bases and J lost 7 bases. In DNA form, the CDR3 reads TGTGCCAGCAGTTTTGGAGGGGGCGCTTTTGAAGCTTTCTTT. As protein: CASSFGGGAFEAFF.

Many counts were recorded for this clonotype. The V gene is TRBV5-1, the J gene TRBJ2-5; perhaps TRBD1 as D (5 bases). This CDR3 comprises 16 residues. The ends were cut back, 4 bases at V and 1 base at J, with 17 bases in the middle. Germline CDR1 reads SGHRS; CDR2 reads YFSETQ. The CDR3 protein is CASSPPYLDIQETQYF. The CDR3 coding sequence is TGCGCCAGCAGCCCCCCTTACCTGGACATCCAAGAGACCCAGTACTTC.

This clonotype was counted many times. V is TRBV12-3 or TRBV12-4 and J is TRBJ2-1; D is uncertain. The ends were cut back, 9 bases at V and 2 bases at J, with 5 bases in the middle. This CDR3 spans 11 amino acids. The CDR3 reads CASQTYNEQFF. The CDR3 nucleotides are TGTGCCAGTCAGACCTACAATGAGCAGTTCTTC.